The 15 T cell receptor beta chains given below trace back to one sample, sequenced in a study of identical twins. TCRdb re-called the 5' RACE reads through MiXCR, storing one row per CDR3 protein. The sample consists of around 280,000 distinct CDR3 sequences, more than 6.5% of them appearing once. This sample also belongs to another study, concerning yellow fever vaccine responses in identical twins.

Sequencing used memory (CD45RO+) T cells sorted from blood. These receptors were obtained from a woman younger than 35 in good health.

The table lists this clonotype with many counts. This rearrangement joins TRBV3-1 to TRBJ1-4, with no clear D. V dropped 3 bases and J dropped 6 bases, with 2 bases sitting between them. This CDR3 has 11 residues. Germline CDR1 is LGHDT and CDR2 is YNNKEL (reference sequence). This chain's CDR3 is CASSQYEKLFF. The CDR3 region has the DNA TGTGCCAGCAGCCAGTATGAAAAACTGTTTTTT.

This rearrangement joins TRBV12-3 or TRBV12-4 to TRBJ2-2; TRBD1 aligns across 7 bases. V lost 7 bases and J lost 1; bases outside the gene matches: 3. The CDR3 loop spans 14 amino acids. The CDR3 reads CASKGQENTGELFF. CDR3 nucleotide sequence: TGTGCCAGCAAAGGACAGGAGAACACCGGGGAGCTGTTTTTT.

The rearrangement links TRBV6-5 to TRBJ2-5; D is unclear. Per germline, CDR1 MNHEY and CDR2 SVGAGI. The CDR3 is 12 amino acids. Trimming cost V 6 bases and J 9 bases, with 14 bases left between them. The CDR3 sequence is CASSLNPGSQYF. The CDR3 DNA follows: TGTGCCAGCAGCCTTAATCCAGGTTCCCAGTACTTC.

This clonotype occurred a few times. The genes are TRBV6-1 and TRBJ2-2, with 7 bases matching TRBD1. J gave up 6 bases and V 6 bases, and 4 bases lay outside the gene matches. The CDR3 loop spans 13 amino acids. Germline V gene data show CDR1 as MNHNS and CDR2 as SASEGT. CDR3 nucleotides: TGTGCCAGCAGGGTTCAGGGGGCCGGGGAGCTGTTTTTT. Protein product: CASRVQGAGELFF.

The table lists this clonotype with a few counts. V usage is TRBV20-1 and J usage is TRBJ2-5; the D is unclear. Germline assignment: CDR1 DFQATT and CDR2 SNEGSKA (reference sequence). CDR3 length: 14 amino acids. V gave up 6 bases and J gave up 1 base, with 15 bases separating them. The CDR3: CSAPAFGFQETQYF. CDR3 coding DNA: TGCAGTGCCCCGGCCTTTGGTTTCCAAGAGACCCAGTACTTC.

About this clonotype itself: This may come from a read error, since a much larger clone is one base off. V and J are TRBV19 and TRBJ1-6; possible D gene TRBD1, 6 bases. From germline, CDR1 is LNHDA and CDR2 SQIVND (reference sequence). The length of the CDR3 is 14 residues. V was pared by 5 bases and J by 9 bases, with 14 bases between. CDR3 nucleotides: TGTGCCAGTAGTGTGCGACAGGAGACTTCACCCCTCCACTTT. It is translated as CASSVRQETSPLHF.

This clonotype was recorded a few times. This chain joins TRBV5-1 and TRBJ2-2; 9 nucleotides match TRBD2. V lost 0 bases to trimming and J lost 2 bases; unmatched junction nucleotides: 8. Per germline, CDR1 SGHRS and CDR2 YFSETQ. The CDR3 totals 18 residues. CDR3 sequence reads: CASSLAPLTSGNTGELFF. In nucleotides, the CDR3 is TGCGCCAGCAGCTTGGCCCCCCTGACTAGCGGAAACACCGGGGAGCTGTTTTTT.

This clonotype was seen just once. The chain is built from TRBV19 and TRBJ2-5, with D perhaps matching TRBD1 (5 bases). Germline assignment: CDR1 LNHDA and CDR2 SQIVND (reference sequence). The CDR3 runs to 14 residues. V lost 6 bases, J lost 7 bases, and 18 bases lay in between. The CDR3 loop is CASSDSRRATTQYF. The DNA of the CDR3 is TGTGCCAGTAGCGACAGCCGAAGGGCAACGACCCAGTACTTC.

This clonotype was detected ten times or more. The rearrangement links TRBV18 to TRBJ1-5; 12 nucleotides match TRBD1. V was pared by 5 bases and J by 8 bases, with 7 bases of the junction left unmatched. The V gene's germline CDR1 is KGHSH and CDR2 LQKENI. This CDR3 is built from 15 residues. This chain's CDR3 is CASSSGQGALEPQHF. The CDR3 DNA is TGTGCCAGCTCATCGGGACAGGGGGCCCTCGAGCCCCAGCATTTT.

This clonotype has a handful of counts. In nucleotides, the CDR3 is TGTGCTAGTGGTAAGTGGGAAAGCAATCAGCCCCAGCATTTT. It specifies CASGKWESNQPQHF. The chain employs TRBV12-5 and TRBJ1-5; no reliable D call. Trimming removed 5 bases from V and 1 base from J, with 9 bases in between. Germline loops: CDR1 LGHNT, CDR2 FRNRAP. CDR3 length: 14 residues.

This clonotype was seen a few times. The chain couples TRBV2 to TRBJ2-3; the D gene is possibly TRBD1 (6 bases). The length of the CDR3 is 15 residues. CDR1 and CDR2 (germline): SNHLY, FYNNEI. Trimming pared 0 bases from V and 5 bases from J, leaving 12 bases between. Here the CDR3 reads CASSEAQGRGDTQYF. DNA for the CDR3: TGTGCCAGCAGTGAAGCACAGGGACGCGGAGATACGCAGTATTTT.

This clonotype was seen only a few times. V gene TRBV20-1 combines with J gene TRBJ1-5, with TRBD1 identical over 8 bases. In germline, CDR1 is DFQATT, CDR2 SNEGSKA (reference sequence). The length of the CDR3 is 16 residues. Losses at the gene ends were 3 bases for V and 4 bases for J; bases not matched to a gene: 11. The DNA of the CDR3 is TGCAGTGCTAGTGGGAGGACAGGGCCCCTAAATCAGCCCCAGCATTTT. Protein: CSASGRTGPLNQPQHF.

This clonotype occurred a few times. The chain links TRBV28 to TRBJ2-2; D may be TRBD1 (5 bases). V gave up 7 bases and J gave up 2 bases, with 20 bases separating them. CDR1 is MDHEN and CDR2 is SYDVKM in the germline V gene. The CDR3 sequence is 17 residues long. CDR3 sequence reads: CASTQPFWQGNTGELFF. The DNA for the CDR3 is TGTGCCAGCACCCAACCTTTCTGGCAGGGTAACACCGGGGAGCTGTTTTTT.

This clonotype occurred once. The genes are TRBV5-5 and TRBJ2-4; D might be TRBD2 (5 bases). Trimming stripped 2 bases from V and 0 bases from J, with 9 bases between. The CDR3 loop spans 15 amino acids. Germline CDR1 reads SGHKS; CDR2 reads YYEKEE (reference sequence). The CDR3 DNA sequence: TGTGCCAGCAGCTTCGGGGTAATAGCCAAAAACATTCAGTACTTC. Protein product: CASSFGVIAKNIQYF.

The V gene is TRBV11-2, the J gene TRBJ2-5, with D possibly being TRBD1 (6 bases). Per the germline V gene, CDR1 is SGHAT and CDR2 is FQNNGV. The germline V and J ends were trimmed by 3 bases and 2 bases, with 10 bases remaining between them. CDR3 size: 14 residues. Here the CDR3 reads CASSFMTGQETQYF. As DNA, the CDR3 is TGTGCCAGCAGCTTCATGACAGGACAAGAGACCCAGTACTTC.